These 18 T cell receptor beta chains came from one sample sequenced in a study of PD-L1 blockade in urothelial cancer. This sample's time point: pretreatment peripheral blood. This table comes from immunoSEQ multiplex PCR, and its TCRdb copy is limited to in-frame clones, with some not included. The data hold tens of thousands of clones, with 81% observed a single time. The specimen was PBMCs, collected around atezolizumab (anti-PD-L1) treatment. These receptors originate from a man between 65 and 85 years old with urothelial cancer.

The chain combines TRBV5-4 with TRBJ2-3; 8 bases agree with TRBD2. Germline values: CDR1 SGHNT, CDR2 YYREEE (reference sequence). V gave up 4 bases and J gave up 4 bases; unmatched junction bases: 5. The CDR3 extends over 14 amino acids. This chain's CDR3 is CASSPAGASDTQYF. CDR3 DNA: TGTGCCAGCAGCCCAGCGGGAGCCTCAGATACGCAGTATTTT.

This clone was seen once. The rearrangement joins TRBV30 to TRBJ2-7; 11 positions agree with TRBD2. This CDR3 comprises 14 residues. V gave up 3 bases and J gave up 4 bases; unmatched junction bases: 5. The V gene's germline CDR1 is GTSNPN and CDR2 SVGIG (reference sequence). CDR3 bases: TGTGCCTGGAGGGGACTAGCGGATTCATACGAGCAGTACTTC. It is translated as CAWRGLADSYEQYF. Drawing the rest from reference TRBV30 and TRBJ2-7, the complete variable domain is SQTIHQWPATLVQPVGSPLSLECTVEGTSNPNLYWYRQAAGRGLQLLFYSVGIGQISSEVPQNLSASRPQDRQFILSSKKLLLSDSGFYLCAWRGLADSYEQYFGPGTRLTVT.

This clone was counted once. V usage is TRBV5-6 and J usage is TRBJ1-2; 8 positions match TRBD1. V lost 3 bases, J lost 7 bases, and 5 bases stayed unmatched. The CDR3 sequence is 13 residues long. CDR1 and CDR2 from the germline V gene are SGHDT and YYEEEE. The CDR3 sequence: CASSSTGAGGYTF. CDR3 bases: TGTGCCAGCAGCTCGACAGGGGCGGGTGGCTACACCTTC.

J is TRBJ1-5 and V is TRBV7-9; TRBD1 aligns across 12 bases. The CDR3 has 15 amino acids. Germline V CDR1 and CDR2: SEHNR, FQNEAQ (reference sequence). J gave up 5 bases and V 5 bases, and 4 bases lay outside the gene matches. CDR3 sequence: CASSAGQGADQPQHF. CDR3 sequence (DNA): TGTGCCAGCAGCGCGGGACAGGGGGCCGATCAGCCCCAGCATTTT.

V and J are TRBV9 and TRBJ2-7, with 7 nucleotides matching TRBD2. The CDR3 spans 13 residues. The ends lost 3 bases at V and 3 bases at J; junction bases unmatched: 3. Germline assignment: CDR1 SGDLS and CDR2 YYNGEE. The DNA of the CDR3 is TGTGCCAGCAGCGGGCGGGAGAACTACGAGCAGTACTTC. Translating it yields CASSGRENYEQYF. The full variable domain, its missing parts supplied by reference TRBV9 and TRBJ2-7, is DSGVTQTPKHLITATGQRVTLRCSPRSGDLSVYWYQQSLDQGLQFLIQYYNGEERAKGNILERFSAQQFPDLHSELNLSSLELGDSALYFCASSGRENYEQYFGPGTRLTVT.

This chain joins TRBV20-1 and TRBJ2-5; D may be TRBD2 (6 bases). This CDR3 spans 11 amino acids. V lost 7 bases to trimming and J lost 3 bases, with 9 bases between them. Germline V lookup: CDR1 DFQATT, CDR2 SNEGSKA (reference sequence). The CDR3 DNA is TGCAGTGGAAAGCGGGAAGAGACCCAGTACTTC. Translating gives CSGKREETQYF.

This clone was found a few times. The genes are TRBV7-2 and TRBJ2-5, with 7 bases aligning to TRBD1. V shed 7 bases and J 6 bases; nucleotides not matched to a gene: 8. CDR3 length: 13 amino acids. Germline loops: CDR1 SGHTA, CDR2 FQGNSA. The CDR3 nucleotides are TGTGCCAGCAAGGGGGCTTCGGGAAAGACCCAGTACTTC. It specifies CASKGASGKTQYF.

This chain links TRBV10-3 with TRBJ2-7; the D gene is possibly TRBD1 (6 bases). V was cut by 2 bases and J by 7 bases, with 12 bases left in between. The CDR3 runs 13 residues. Germline V lookup: CDR1 ENHRY, CDR2 SYGVKD. CDR3 protein: CAISENRALEQYF. The CDR3 DNA sequence: TGTGCCATCAGTGAGAACAGGGCACTTGAGCAGTACTTC.

The chain employs TRBV5-1 and TRBJ1-1; tentative D call: TRBD1 (6 bases). V was trimmed by 9 bases and J by 5 bases, leaving 23 bases between them. CDR1 is SGHRS and CDR2 is YFSETQ in the germline V gene. The CDR3 is 15 amino acids. This CDR3 reads CATSPGHEILTEAFF. As DNA, the CDR3 is TGCGCCACCTCGCCGGGACACGAAATCTTAACTGAAGCTTTCTTT.

This sequence joins TRBV6-4 and TRBJ2-2; D perhaps matches TRBD1 (6 bases). This CDR3 is 14 amino acids long. In germline, CDR1 is MRHNA, CDR2 SNTAGT. The germline V and J ends were trimmed by 3 bases and 5 bases, with 10 bases remaining between them. This CDR3 is CASSELQGTGELFF. The CDR3 DNA sequence: TGTGCCAGCAGTGAATTGCAGGGGACCGGGGAGCTGTTTTTT.

The chain couples TRBV25-1 to TRBJ1-2, with D perhaps TRBD1 (6 bases). The germline CDR1 and CDR2 sequences are MGHDK and SYGVNS. Trimming left V 3 bases short and J 3 bases short, with 8 bases between. This CDR3 is 13 amino acids long. The CDR3: CASSETGYYGYTF. The CDR3 nucleotides are TGTGCCAGCAGTGAGACAGGATACTATGGCTACACCTTC.

This clone was seen just once. The junction and the germline gene differ at one end; a read error may be behind it. The chain is built from TRBV29-1 and TRBJ2-1; 10 bases are shared with TRBD2. The CDR3 runs to 14 residues. Looked up from germline, CDR1 is SQVTM and CDR2 is ANQGSEA. The CDR3 region has the DNA TGCAGCGGGCGGACTAGCGGAGAGGGGCCCTACATGGTCTTC. Amino acids: CSGRTSGEGPYMVF.

This clone was recorded once. The gene calls are TRBV19 and TRBJ1-5; 8 bases fit TRBD1. In germline, CDR1 is LNHDA, CDR2 SQIVND (reference sequence). Trimming at V came to 7 bases and at J to 6 bases, leaving 17 bases not matched to a gene. CDR3 length: 17 residues. CDR3 amino acids: CASTTRLDRGRSQPQHF. DNA for the CDR3: TGTGCCAGTACTACGCGCCTCGACAGGGGAAGGAGTCAGCCCCAGCATTTT.

V is TRBV6-1 and J is TRBJ1-1, with a weak D call TRBD1 (6 bases). Germline V gives CDR1 MNHNS, CDR2 SASEGT. The CDR3 is 14 amino acids. Trimming pared 4 bases from V and 2 bases from J, leaving 11 bases between. CDR3 nucleotide sequence: TGTGCCAGCAGTGCCGGGACAACAAACACTGAAGCTTTCTTT. It is translated as CASSAGTTNTEAFF.

The rearrangement links TRBV11-1 to TRBJ2-3; 7 nucleotides align to TRBD2. Germline V CDR1 and CDR2: SGHAT, FQDESV (reference sequence). The V segment lost 5 bases and the J segment 4 bases; nucleotides outside the gene matches: 9. The CDR3 runs to 15 residues. CDR3 DNA sequence: TGTGCCAGCAGCGGAGGGGCGGGAGCGGCAGATACGCAGTATTTT. Amino acids: CASSGGAGAADTQYF.

This rearrangement joins TRBV13 to TRBJ2-5; maybe TRBD2 (6 bases). V dropped 5 bases and J dropped 4 bases, with 8 bases sitting between them. Germline lookup yields CDR1 PRHDT and CDR2 FYEKMQ (reference sequence). The CDR3 length is 12 residues. The DNA for the CDR3 is TGTGCCAGCAGCGGGGGGATAGAGACCCAGTACTTC. It yields the protein CASSGGIETQYF.

This chain uses TRBV6-1 with TRBJ2-3, with 7 bases that match TRBD2. CDR3 length equals 15 residues. Germline assignment: CDR1 MNHNS and CDR2 SASEGT. V lost 2 bases, J lost 1 base, and 3 bases stayed unmatched. The CDR3 loop reads CASSETSVRTDTQYF. Here the CDR3 DNA reads TGTGCCAGCAGTGAAACTAGCGTCCGCACAGATACGCAGTATTTT.

The chain carries TRBV19 and TRBJ1-5; TRBD1 aligns across 7 bases. V was clipped by 6 bases and J by 3 bases; unmatched bases: 5. Germline-derived CDR1 and CDR2 are LNHDA and SQIVND (reference sequence). This CDR3 has 14 residues. This chain's CDR3 is CASRGDRTNQPQHF. The CDR3 coding sequence is TGTGCCAGTAGGGGGGACAGAACCAATCAGCCCCAGCATTTT.